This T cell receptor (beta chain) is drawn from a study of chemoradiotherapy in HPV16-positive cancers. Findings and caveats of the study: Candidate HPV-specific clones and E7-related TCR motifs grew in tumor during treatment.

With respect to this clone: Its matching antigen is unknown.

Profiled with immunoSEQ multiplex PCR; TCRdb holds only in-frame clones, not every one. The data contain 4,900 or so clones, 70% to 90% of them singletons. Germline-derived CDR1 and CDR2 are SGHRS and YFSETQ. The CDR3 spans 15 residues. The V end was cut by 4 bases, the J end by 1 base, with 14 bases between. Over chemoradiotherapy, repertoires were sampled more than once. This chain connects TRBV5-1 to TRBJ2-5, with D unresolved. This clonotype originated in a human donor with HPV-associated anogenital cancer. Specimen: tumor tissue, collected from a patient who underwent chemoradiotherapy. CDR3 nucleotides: TGCGCCAGCAGCCCATCCCCGGCCGGCCAAGAGACCCAGTACTTC. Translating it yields CASSPSPAGQETQYF.